This T cell receptor (beta chain) was obtained from a study of shared T cell receptors in the human thymus. CDR1 is SGHDT, CDR2 YYEEEE, per germline. CDR3 size: 16 residues. After removal of 2 bases from V and 4 bases from J, the junction contained 11 bases not matched to a gene. Libraries were prepared by immunoSEQ multiplex PCR; TCRdb keeps only in-frame clonotypes and omits some of them. The data hold hundreds of thousands of clones, with approximately 87% observed a single time. A further study also used this sample, focusing on human thymus T cells. That study adds: Thymic resections from corrective heart surgery supplied the tissue. Thymic and blood repertoires appeared to carry a bias in their V and J gene usage. Related research described strongly overlapping thymic repertoires in unrelated people.

Specimen: thymocytes. The clonotype comes from a boy under three years old with a congenital heart defect. V and J are TRBV5-6 and TRBJ2-7, with 8 bases that match TRBD2. CDR3 DNA sequence: TGTGCCAGCAGCTTTCGGTTGACGGGAGGGCCTTACGAGCAGTACTTC. Translation gives CASSFRLTGGPYEQYF.